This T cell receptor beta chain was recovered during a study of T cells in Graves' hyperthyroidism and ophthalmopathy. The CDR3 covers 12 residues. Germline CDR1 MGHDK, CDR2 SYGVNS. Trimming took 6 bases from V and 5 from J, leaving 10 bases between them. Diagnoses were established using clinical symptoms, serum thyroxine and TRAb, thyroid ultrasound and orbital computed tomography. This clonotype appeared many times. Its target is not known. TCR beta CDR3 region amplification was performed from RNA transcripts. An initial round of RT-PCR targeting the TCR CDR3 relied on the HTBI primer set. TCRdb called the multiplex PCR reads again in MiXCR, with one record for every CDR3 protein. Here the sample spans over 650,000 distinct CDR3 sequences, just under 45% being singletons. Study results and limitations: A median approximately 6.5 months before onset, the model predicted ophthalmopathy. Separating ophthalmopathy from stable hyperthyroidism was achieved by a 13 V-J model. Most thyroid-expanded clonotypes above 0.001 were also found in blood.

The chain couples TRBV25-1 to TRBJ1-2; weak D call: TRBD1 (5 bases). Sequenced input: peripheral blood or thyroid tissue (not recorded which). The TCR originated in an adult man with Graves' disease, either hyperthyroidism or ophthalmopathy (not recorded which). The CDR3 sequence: CASRDSKYGYTF. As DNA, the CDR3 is TGTGCCAGCAGAGACAGCAAGTATGGCTACACCTTC.